This TCR beta chain was recorded in a study of blood T cell repertoires in COVID-19 (dated by TCRdb to the early 2020s). At the level of the whole study: Collaborator samples came from the United States, Italy and Spain and covered acute and convalescent phases of COVID-19. The prospective study material was composed of cDNA or gDNA derived from T cells, B-cell-depleted T cells, or PBMCs. Subjects who had been exposed to COVID-19, were actively infected with it, or had recovered from it provided the deeply sampled blood TCRbeta repertoires that made up the dataset. The repertoires were released in a freely available public database intended as a resource for research on the immune response to SARS-CoV-2. The samples were drawn from two sources: the first 160 participants of the ongoing ImmuneRACE study, and over 1,000 subjects contributed by 6 global collaborators. The sample metadata nearly always contained a de-identified subject ID, COVID-19 status, age in years and sex. Where available, HLA class I and class II types were taken from metadata supplied by the sample provider and were not determined by assay-based typing. Overall results and qualifications from the work: How much clinical and demographic metadata was included differed by source and by participant, and the metadata was provided uncurated.

TCRbeta CDR3 regions were amplified from genomic DNA using the immunoSEQ Assay, a bias-controlled multiplex PCR. In the source study's methods: The number of nucleated cells in each sample was estimated by amplification of reference gene primers within the assay. Sequence reads were collapsed and filtered to measure the absolute abundance of every unique TCRbeta CDR3 rearrangement. For each sample, productive Simpson clonality was calculated by taking the square root of Simpson's diversity index across productive rearrangements. Not all clones reach the TCRdb copy of this immuneACCESS table, which keeps in-frame sequences only. Checked studies attribute under half of the gap to unresolved V genes and leave the rest unexplained. V, J and clone size derive from that table, while D and trimming were established from the DNA sequence. This sample has 180,000 or so clones in its table, and 80% to 90% of those were observed once. About 8.2% of the sample lies in the top ten.

Comments on this clone: This receptor's antigen is unknown. Base qualities are not provided; no much larger clone lies one nucleotide away.

Collaborating institutions collected whole blood in K2EDTA tubes following their own protocols. For TCRbeta analysis, collaborator samples were shipped as frozen whole blood, as isolated PBMCs, or as DNA extracted from either sample type. The sequenced sample was peripheral blood. This TCR derives from a man aged 55 to 70 with acute or convalescent COVID-19.

CDR3 reads: CAWSVARIYGYTF. The DNA reads TGTGCCTGGAGTGTAGCCAGGATCTATGGCTACACCTTC. The chain is assembled from TRBV30 and TRBJ1-2; the D gene remains uncertain. The cysteine opens and the phenylalanine closes a CDR3 of 13 amino acids. This entry keeps only the CDR3 DNA: 39 bases, framed from base 1. V drops 0 bases and J drops 4 bases, leaving 9 bases in between. As encoded in the germline V gene (reference sequence), CDR1 is GTSNPN while CDR2 is SVGIG.